A single sample is the source of the 14 T cell receptor beta chains below, sequenced in a study of cytomegalovirus exposure and HLA in healthy donors. Use of 60 Vbeta and 13 Jbeta primers characterized the PCR. Here immunoSEQ multiplex PCR was the method, and the copy in TCRdb shows in-frame clones only, minus some. The table lists around 120,000 clones, 50% to 70% of them singletons. The specimen sequenced was PBMCs. The source of these receptors is a man aged 25 to 40 in good health and CMV-seropositive.

The rearrangement links TRBV18 to TRBJ2-7; 7 bases agree with TRBD1. J was trimmed by 3 bases and V by 3 bases; bases with no gene match: 5. Germline V gene sequence: CDR1 KGHSH, CDR2 LQKENI. CDR3 length: 14 amino acids. CDR3 nucleotides: TGTGCCAGCTCACCGCCGGGACAGATCTACGAGCAGTACTTC. Translated, it gives CASSPPGQIYEQYF.

This clone was detected a few times. The chain recombines TRBV9 with TRBJ1-1, with 8 bases fitting TRBD1. CDR3 length: 15 amino acids. With V trimmed by 2 bases and J by 5 bases, 8 bases remained unmatched. Germline CDR1 is SGDLS and CDR2 is YYNGEE. The CDR3 region is CASSVGGQGLTEAFF. The CDR3 nucleotides are TGTGCCAGCAGCGTGGGCGGACAGGGCTTAACTGAAGCTTTCTTT.

The table lists this clone with a count of one. This sequence joins TRBV6-1 and TRBJ1-5; D remains ambiguous. With 7 bases removed from V and 1 base from J, the gap between germline ends came to 14 bases. This CDR3 is 15 amino acids long. Per the germline V gene, CDR1 is MNHNS and CDR2 is SASEGT. The CDR3 region is CASIFSGQSNQPQHF. The DNA for the CDR3 is TGTGCCAGCATCTTTAGCGGGCAGAGCAATCAGCCCCAGCATTTT.

The genes are TRBV30 and TRBJ2-7, with TRBD1 matching 7 bases. V trimming: 2 bases; J trimming: 3 bases; junction bases outside the gene matches: 1. The germline V gene has CDR1 GTSNPN and CDR2 SVGIG (reference sequence). CDR3 length equals 12 residues. CDR3 sequence: CAWSRDSYEQYF. The CDR3 nucleotides read TGTGCCTGGAGTAGGGACAGCTACGAGCAGTACTTC.

This clone was seen a handful of times. The chain carries TRBV7-6 and TRBJ1-1; 8 nucleotides line up with TRBD1. V lost 5 bases to trimming and J lost 1 base; unmatched junction nucleotides: 9. CDR3 length equals 16 residues. Germline values: CDR1 SGHVS, CDR2 FNYEAQ. DNA of the CDR3: TGTGCCAGCAGCCCAACAGGGGGTACGTCGAACACTGAAGCTTTCTTT. Amino acid sequence: CASSPTGGTSNTEAFF.

The J gene is TRBJ1-1, the V gene TRBV6-1; weak D call: TRBD1 (6 bases). Germline V gives CDR1 MNHNS, CDR2 SASEGT. This CDR3 is built from 15 residues. V lost 5 bases, J lost 1 base, and 14 bases lay in between. CDR3 sequence reads: CASSSAGTPNTEAFF. As DNA, the CDR3 is TGTGCCAGCAGTTCCGCCGGGACACCGAACACTGAAGCTTTCTTT.

J is TRBJ2-7 and V is TRBV6-5, with a tentative D call TRBD1 (6 bases). Trimming left V 4 bases short and J 0 bases short, with 10 bases between. The CDR3 sequence is 14 residues long. Germline values: CDR1 MNHEY, CDR2 SVGAGI. Written as DNA, the CDR3 is TGTGCCAGCAGTTTCGACAGGAGCTCCTACGAGCAGTACTTC. Translation gives CASSFDRSSYEQYF.

In its sample, this clone was seen a few times. The CDR3 loop reads CASSPLAGIGETQYF. The CDR3 nucleotides are TGCGCCAGCAGCCCCCTAGCGGGGATCGGAGAGACCCAGTACTTC. This chain uses TRBV4-1 with TRBJ2-5; 9 bases match TRBD2. This CDR3 spans 15 amino acids. The V and J ends lost 4 bases and 4 bases, in that order; junction bases with no gene match: 7. CDR1 and CDR2 (germline): MGHRA, YSYEKL.

This clone was counted only a few times. The rearrangement joins TRBV29-1 to TRBJ1-2, with D tentatively TRBD1 (6 bases). The CDR3 runs 12 residues. Germline assignment: CDR1 SQVTM and CDR2 ANQGSEA. V gave up 3 bases and J gave up 6 bases, with 11 bases separating them. The CDR3 DNA reads TGCAGCGTTGAGAGGGGGGGTGATGGCTACACCTTC. This translates into CSVERGGDGYTF.

This clone was counted a few times. The chain employs TRBV7-8 and TRBJ2-7; 10 bases line up with TRBD1. The V segment lost 4 bases and the J segment 5 bases; nucleotides outside the gene matches: 8. The germline CDR1 and CDR2 sequences are SGHVS and FQNEAQ. CDR3 length: 15 amino acids. The CDR3 protein is CASSSGTGDGDEQYF. For the CDR3, the DNA is TGTGCCAGCAGCTCTGGGACAGGGGATGGGGACGAGCAGTACTTC.

The V gene is TRBV6-5, the J gene TRBJ2-5; 8 bases fit TRBD1. Trimming at V came to 0 bases and at J to 1 base, leaving 4 bases not matched to a gene. This CDR3 spans 16 amino acids. CDR1 is MNHEY, CDR2 SVGAGI, per germline. CDR3 bases: TGTGCCAGCAGTTACTCGGGCCAGGGGGCCCAAGAGACCCAGTACTTC. Protein sequence: CASSYSGQGAQETQYF.

This clone was seen more than once but under ten times. The chain carries TRBV11-2 and TRBJ1-1, with D perhaps TRBD1 (6 bases). CDR3 length: 14 residues. The germline gives CDR1 SGHAT, CDR2 FQNNGV. V shed 2 bases and J shed 4 bases, with 11 bases lying between them. CDR3 DNA sequence: TGTGCCAGCAGCTTAATGGACAGAAGCACTGAAGCTTTCTTT. This codes for CASSLMDRSTEAFF. Full variable domain (rest looked up from reference TRBV11-2 and TRBJ1-1): EAGVAQSPRYKIIEKRQSVAFWCNPISGHATLYWYQQILGQGPKLLIQFQNNGVVDDSQLPKDRFSAERLKGVDSTLKIQPAKLEDSAVYLCASSLMDRSTEAFFGQGTRLTVV.

The chain employs TRBV2 and TRBJ1-2, with 8 bases identical to TRBD1. The germline gives CDR1 SNHLY, CDR2 FYNNEI. The CDR3 runs to 15 residues. With 6 bases clipped from V and 4 bases from J, the junction kept 10 bases outside the gene matches. CDR3 region: CASSIRGLNVYGYTF. The CDR3 bases are TGTGCCAGCAGCATCAGGGGGCTGAATGTCTATGGCTACACCTTC.

V is TRBV7-2 and J is TRBJ1-1, with 8 bases that match TRBD1. CDR1 and CDR2 from the germline V gene are SGHTA and FQGNSA. The CDR3 covers 15 residues. V was clipped by 5 bases and J by 9 bases; unmatched bases: 14. CDR3 sequence: CASSPRSRGLEKAFF. The CDR3 nucleotides read TGTGCCAGCAGCCCCCGTAGCAGGGGGCTGGAAAAAGCTTTCTTT. Combining the CDR3 with reference TRBV7-2 and TRBJ1-1 gives the whole variable domain GAGVSQSPSNKVTEKGKDVELRCDPISGHTALYWYRQSLGQGLEFLIYFQGNSAPDKSGLPSDRFSAERTGGSVSTLTIQRTQQEDSAVYLCASSPRSRGLEKAFFGQGTRLTVV.